The clone carrying this T cell receptor beta chain was picked up a small number of times. Its antigen is unknown. These data are taken from a study of T-cell memory formation after mild COVID-19. Study-level information: TCR clusters were largely donor specific.

A single record per CDR3 protein comes from TCRdb applying MiXCR to the 5' RACE reads. The sample has just over 400,000 distinct CDR3 sequences; more than 20% are singletons. V lost 4 bases and J lost 6, with 16 bases in between. This CDR3 comprises 14 residues. Germline V gives CDR1 SGHVS, CDR2 FQNEAQ. Notes on the study in general: Clones that shrank (day 15 to 85) were balanced CD4/CD8, whereas later expanders leaned CD4+. Contracting CD4+ clones lay largely in CM and EM, with CD8+ ones residing in EMRA. There were some responding clones in pre-infection memory, which suggested that cross-reactive memory had joined.

This clonotype originated in an adult woman who had mild COVID-19 (a few samples of this study predate the infection). Cell type and time point are not known. Input material: PBMCs or a T cell subset sorted from them (not recorded which). This chain connects TRBV7-8 to TRBJ2-7; D is unclear. The DNA of the CDR3 is TGTGCCAGCAGCTCCGAGATTTTAGGCCGCGAGCAGTACTTC. Translating it yields CASSSEILGREQYF.